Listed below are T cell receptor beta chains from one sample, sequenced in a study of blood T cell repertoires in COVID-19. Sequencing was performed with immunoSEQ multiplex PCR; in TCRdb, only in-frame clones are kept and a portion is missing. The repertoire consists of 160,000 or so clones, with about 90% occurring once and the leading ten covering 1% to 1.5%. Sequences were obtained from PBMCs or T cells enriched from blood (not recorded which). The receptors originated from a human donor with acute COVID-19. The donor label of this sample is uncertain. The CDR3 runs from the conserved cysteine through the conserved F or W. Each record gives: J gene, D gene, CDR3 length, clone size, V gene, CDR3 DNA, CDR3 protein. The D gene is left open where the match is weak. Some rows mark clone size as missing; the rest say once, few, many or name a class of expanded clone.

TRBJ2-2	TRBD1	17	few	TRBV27	TGTGCCAGCAGTTTGTCCCCGACAGGGCGTGGCACCGGGGAGCTGTTTTTT	CASSLSPTGRGTGELFF
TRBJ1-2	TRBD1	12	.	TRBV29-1	TGCAGCGTGGACCGGGACAGGGAAAGGAGCACCTTC	CSVDRDRERSTF
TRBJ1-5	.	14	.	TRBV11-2	TGTGCCAGCAGCTTAGTGGGGGCGACTCAGCCCCAGCATTTT	CASSLVGATQPQHF
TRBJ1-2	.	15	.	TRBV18	TGTGCCAGCTCACCCCCCGGCAGGGCCGGCTATGGCTACACCTTC	CASSPPGRAGYGYTF
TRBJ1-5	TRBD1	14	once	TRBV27	TGTGCCAGCAGCACGACAGGGTGGAATCAGCCCCAGCATTTT	CASSTTGWNQPQHF
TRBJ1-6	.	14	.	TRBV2	TGTGCCAGCAGGTCGGGGGAGGTAACGGCACCCCTCCACTTT	CASRSGEVTAPLHF
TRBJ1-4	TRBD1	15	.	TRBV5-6	TGTGCCAGCAGCATCGACAGGGGATCCGGTGAAAAACTGTTTTTT	CASSIDRGSGEKLFF
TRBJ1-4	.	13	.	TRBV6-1	TGTGCCAGCAGTTCGGGGTATGGAGAAAAACTGTTTTTT	CASSSGYGEKLFF
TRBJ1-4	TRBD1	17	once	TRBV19	TGTGCCAGCCGGGACAGGAGACTATCCGTCGGTAATGAAAAACTGTTTTTT	CASRDRRLSVGNEKLFF
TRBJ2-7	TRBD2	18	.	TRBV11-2	TGTGCCAGCAGCACCCGACTAGCGGGGGGCCGCCCCTCCTACGAGCAGTACTTC	CASSTRLAGGRPSYEQYF
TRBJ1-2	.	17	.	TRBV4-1	TGCGCCAGCAGCCAAGAAGGAGTAGGGCAGGGCACCGGTGGCTACACCTTC	CASSQEGVGQGTGGYTF
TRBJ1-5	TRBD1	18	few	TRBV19	TGTGCCAGTAGTAGGCTGGGACAGGGGGTTCATAGCAATCAGCCCCAGCATTTT	CASSRLGQGVHSNQPQHF
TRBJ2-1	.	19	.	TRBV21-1	TGTGCCAGCAGCATAGGACAGTTGAGTGGGGAGGGCGGAAATAATGAGCAGTTCTTC	CASSIGQLSGEGGNNEQFF
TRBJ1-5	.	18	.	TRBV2	TGTGCCAGCAGCGACAGCGGGACAATAGGTTATAGCAATCAGCCCCAGCATTTT	CASSDSGTIGYSNQPQHF
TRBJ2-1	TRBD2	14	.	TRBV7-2	TGTGCCAGCAGCTTCGGGGGGTCTTTCAATGAGCAGTTCTTC	CASSFGGSFNEQFF
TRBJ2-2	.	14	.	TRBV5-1	TGCGCCAGCAGCTTTGGCCAGGGGACCGGGGAGCTGTTTTTT	CASSFGQGTGELFF
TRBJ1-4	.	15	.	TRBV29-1	TGCAGCGTTACCACAGGACCGCCAAGGGGCGAAAAACTGTTTTTT	CSVTTGPPRGEKLFF
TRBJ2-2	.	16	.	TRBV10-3	TGTGCCATCAGTGGGGTTGGGGCCACAGGCACCGGGGAGCTGTTTTTT	CAISGVGATGTGELFF
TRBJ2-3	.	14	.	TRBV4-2	TGTGCCAGCAGCTCCGGAGGGGTAACAGATACGCAGTATTTT	CASSSGGVTDTQYF
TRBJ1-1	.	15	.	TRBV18	TGTGCCAGCCGACCGGGGGGCGTGGATTGGACTGAAGCTTTCTTT	CASRPGGVDWTEAFF
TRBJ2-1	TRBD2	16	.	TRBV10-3	TGTGCCATCGGGGTGGCGGGGGGGCAAAGCTTCAATGAGCAGTTCTTC	CAIGVAGGQSFNEQFF
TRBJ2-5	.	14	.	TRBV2	TGTGCCAGCAGTGCAGGCTCCTCTCAAGAGACCCAGTACTTC	CASSAGSSQETQYF
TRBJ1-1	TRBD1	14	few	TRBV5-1	TGCGCCAGCAGCCCCGGACAGGGGTTCCCTGAAGCTTTCTTT	CASSPGQGFPEAFF
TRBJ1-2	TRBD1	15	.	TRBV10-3	TGTGCCATCAGGGGAGGGGACAGGGACGGGTATGGCTACACCTTC	CAIRGGDRDGYGYTF
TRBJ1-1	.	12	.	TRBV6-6	TGTGCCAGCAGTTACGAAGCGGGGGGAGCTTTCTTT	CASSYEAGGAFF
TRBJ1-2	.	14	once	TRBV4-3	TGCGCCAGCAGCCAAGACAGGGTTGACTATGGCTACACCTTC	CASSQDRVDYGYTF
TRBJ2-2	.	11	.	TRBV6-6	TGTGCCAGCAGGGCCCCCGGGGAGCTGTTTTTT	CASRAPGELFF
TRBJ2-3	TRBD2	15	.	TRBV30	TGTGCCTGGAGTGGACGGGGGGGCCGGACAGATACGCAGTATTTT	CAWSGRGGRTDTQYF
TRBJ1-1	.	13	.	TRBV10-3	TGTGCCATCAGCGCCCGGGAGCACACTGAAGCTTTCTTT	CAISAREHTEAFF
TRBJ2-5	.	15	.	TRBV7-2	TGTGCCAGCAGCTTAGGCCCGGGATCCCAAGAGACCCAGTACTTC	CASSLGPGSQETQYF
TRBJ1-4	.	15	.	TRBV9	TGTGCCAGCAGCGCTCAACAGGGTTATAATGAAAAACTGTTTTTT	CASSAQQGYNEKLFF
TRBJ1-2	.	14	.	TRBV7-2	TGTGCCAGCACCTTGGACAGATCTAACTATGGCTACACCTTC	CASTLDRSNYGYTF
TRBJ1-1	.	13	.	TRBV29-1	TGCAGCGTTGGGGTCGGTCGGGGAACTGAAGCTTTCTTT	CSVGVGRGTEAFF
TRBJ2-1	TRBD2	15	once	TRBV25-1	TGTGCCAGCAGTGGGGGGGGTACGCTCAACAATGAGCAGTTCTTC	CASSGGGTLNNEQFF
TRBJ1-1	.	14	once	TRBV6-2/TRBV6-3	TGTGCCAGCAGTTACATGGGGGGAGCCACTGAAGCTTTCTTT	CASSYMGGATEAFF
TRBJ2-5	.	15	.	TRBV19	TGTGCCAGTAGTATAGGAGGGGGGGCCTCAGAGACCCAGTACTTC	CASSIGGGASETQYF
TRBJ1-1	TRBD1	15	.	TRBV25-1	TGTGCCAGCAGTGAATGGGGACAGCAGAACACTGAAGCTTTCTTT	CASSEWGQQNTEAFF
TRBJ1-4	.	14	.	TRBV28	TGTGCCAGTACCGAGGCGGGGTTCGCTGAAAAACTGTTTTTT	CASTEAGFAEKLFF
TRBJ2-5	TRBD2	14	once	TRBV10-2	TGCGCCACCGGACTAGCGGGGTTACAAGAGACCCAGTACTTC	CATGLAGLQETQYF
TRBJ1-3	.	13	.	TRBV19	TGTGCCAGTAGCAGAGGAACTGGAAACACCATATATTTT	CASSRGTGNTIYF
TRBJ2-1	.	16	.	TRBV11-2	TGTGCCAGCAGCTCACTTCAGGGGATTTACTACAATGAGCAGTTCTTC	CASSSLQGIYYNEQFF
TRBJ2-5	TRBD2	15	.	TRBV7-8	TGTGCCAGCAGCCCGGGGCGGGGGGGCAAAGAGACCCAGTACTTC	CASSPGRGGKETQYF
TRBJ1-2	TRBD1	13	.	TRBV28	TGTGCCAGCAGGAGGGGACAGGGCTATGGCTACACCTTC	CASRRGQGYGYTF
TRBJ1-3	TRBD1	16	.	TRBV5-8	TGTGCCAGCAGCTTCTGGACAGGCGGCTCTGGAAACACCATATATTTT	CASSFWTGGSGNTIYF
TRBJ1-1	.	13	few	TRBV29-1	TGCAGCGTTGAAGGTCGGGGGGGCACTGAAGCTTTCTTT	CSVEGRGGTEAFF
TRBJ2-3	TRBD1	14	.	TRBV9	TGTGCCAGCAGCGTCTCGGATTCAGGGGGTACGCAGTATTTT	CASSVSDSGGTQYF
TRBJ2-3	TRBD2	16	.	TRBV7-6	TGTGCCAGCAGCTTCAACAGCGGGGGGCCCCCAGATACGCAGTATTTT	CASSFNSGGPPDTQYF
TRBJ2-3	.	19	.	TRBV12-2	TGTGCAAGTCGCTTAGACGAACGATACCCAGGGGCAAGGAGAGATACGCAGTATTTT	CASRLDERYPGARRDTQYF
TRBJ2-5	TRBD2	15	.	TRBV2	TGTGCCAGCAGTGATGGTCGGGGGGGCAGCGAGACCCAGTACTTC	CASSDGRGGSETQYF
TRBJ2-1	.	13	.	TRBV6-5	TGTGCCAGCACAGGGGACCCAATCAATGAGCAGTTCTTC	CASTGDPINEQFF
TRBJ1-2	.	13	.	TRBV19	TGTGCCAGTAGTATCGCAGGGTACCGGGGCTACACCTTC	CASSIAGYRGYTF
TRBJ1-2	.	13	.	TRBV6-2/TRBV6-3	TGTGCCAGCAGCCCATTCGCCGGAGGAGGCTACACCTTC	CASSPFAGGGYTF
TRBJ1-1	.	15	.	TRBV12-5	TGTGCTAGTGGTTTGGGCATGGGGCGGTACACTGAAGCTTTCTTT	CASGLGMGRYTEAFF
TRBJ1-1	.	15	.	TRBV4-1	TGCGCCAGCAGCCCAGGGTGGGCGTCGAACACTGAAGCTTTCTTT	CASSPGWASNTEAFF